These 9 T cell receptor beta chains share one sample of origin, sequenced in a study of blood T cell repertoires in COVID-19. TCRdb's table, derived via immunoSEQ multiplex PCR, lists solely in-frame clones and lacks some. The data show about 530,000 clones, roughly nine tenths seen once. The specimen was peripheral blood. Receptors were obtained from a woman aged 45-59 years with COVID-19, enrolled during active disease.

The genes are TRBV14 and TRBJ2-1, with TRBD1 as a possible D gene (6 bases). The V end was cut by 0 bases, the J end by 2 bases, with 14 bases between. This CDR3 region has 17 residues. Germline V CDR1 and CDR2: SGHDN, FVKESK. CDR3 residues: CASSQENRVIPYNEQFF. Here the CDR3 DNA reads TGTGCCAGCAGCCAAGAAAACAGGGTAATCCCCTACAATGAGCAGTTCTTC.

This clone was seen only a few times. The CDR3 is CASSSGQVGTEAFF. CDR3 nucleotide sequence: TGTGCCAGCAGTTCGGGACAGGTTGGAACTGAAGCTTTCTTT. The rearrangement uses TRBV28 and TRBJ1-1; 8 bases map to TRBD1. This CDR3 is built from 14 residues. The V and J ends lost 4 bases and 5 bases, in that order; junction bases with no gene match: 6. Per germline, CDR1 MDHEN and CDR2 SYDVKM. Combining the CDR3 with reference TRBV28 and TRBJ1-1 gives the whole variable domain DVKVTQSSRYLVKRTGEKVFLECVQDMDHENMFWYRQDPGLGLRLIYFSYDVKMKEKGDIPEGYSVSREKKERFSLILESASTNQTSMYLCASSSGQVGTEAFFGQGTRLTVV.

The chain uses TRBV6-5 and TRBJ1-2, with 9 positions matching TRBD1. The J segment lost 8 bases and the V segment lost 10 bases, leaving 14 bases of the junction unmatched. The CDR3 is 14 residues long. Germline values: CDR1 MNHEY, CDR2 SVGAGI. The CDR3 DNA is TGTGCCACCGTAGGGGTCAGACAGGGGGGCGGCTACACCTTC. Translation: CATVGVRQGGGYTF.

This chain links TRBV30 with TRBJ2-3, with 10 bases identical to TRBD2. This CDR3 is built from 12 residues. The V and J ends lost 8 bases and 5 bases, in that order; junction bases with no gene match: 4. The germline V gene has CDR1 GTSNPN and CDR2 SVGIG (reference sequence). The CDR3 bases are TGTGCCGGGACTAGCGTCTTAGATACGCAGTATTTT. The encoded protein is CAGTSVLDTQYF. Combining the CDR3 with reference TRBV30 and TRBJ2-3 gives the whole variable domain SQTIHQWPATLVQPVGSPLSLECTVEGTSNPNLYWYRQAAGRGLQLLFYSVGIGQISSEVPQNLSASRPQDRQFILSSKKLLLSDSGFYLCAGTSVLDTQYFGPGTRLTVL.

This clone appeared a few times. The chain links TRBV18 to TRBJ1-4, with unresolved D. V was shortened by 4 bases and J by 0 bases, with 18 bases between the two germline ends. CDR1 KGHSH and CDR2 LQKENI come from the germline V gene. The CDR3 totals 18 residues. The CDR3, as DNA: TGTGCCAGCTCACTTACTTCTAGTCGAGGTTCAACTAATGAAAAACTGTTTTTT. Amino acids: CASSLTSSRGSTNEKLFF.

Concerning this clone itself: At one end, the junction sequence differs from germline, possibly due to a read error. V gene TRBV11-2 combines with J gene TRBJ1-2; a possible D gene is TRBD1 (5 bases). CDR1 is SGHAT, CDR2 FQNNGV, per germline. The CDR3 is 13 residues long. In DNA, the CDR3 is TGTGCCAGCAGCTCTTACGGTGGCAGGGCGTGGGCCTTC. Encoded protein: CASSSYGGRAWAF. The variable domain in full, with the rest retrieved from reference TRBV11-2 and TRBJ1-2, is EAGVAQSPRYKIIEKRQSVAFWCNPISGHATLYWYQQILGQGPKLLIQFQNNGVVDDSQLPKDRFSAERLKGVDSTLKIQPAKLEDSAVYLCASSSYGGRAWAFGSGTRLTVV.

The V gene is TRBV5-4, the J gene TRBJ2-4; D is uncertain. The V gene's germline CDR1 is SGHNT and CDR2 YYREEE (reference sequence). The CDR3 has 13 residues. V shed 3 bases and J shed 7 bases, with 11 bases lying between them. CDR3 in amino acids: CASSSMGLNIQYF. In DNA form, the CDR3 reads TGTGCCAGCAGCTCTATGGGCCTTAACATTCAGTACTTC.

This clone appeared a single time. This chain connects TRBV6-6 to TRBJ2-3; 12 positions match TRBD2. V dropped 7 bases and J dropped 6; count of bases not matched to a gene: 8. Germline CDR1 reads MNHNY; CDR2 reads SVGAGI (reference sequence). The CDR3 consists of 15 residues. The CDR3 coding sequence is TGTGCCAGCAAAGCTAGCGGGGGGGCTCGCGATACGCAGTATTTT. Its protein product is CASKASGGARDTQYF.

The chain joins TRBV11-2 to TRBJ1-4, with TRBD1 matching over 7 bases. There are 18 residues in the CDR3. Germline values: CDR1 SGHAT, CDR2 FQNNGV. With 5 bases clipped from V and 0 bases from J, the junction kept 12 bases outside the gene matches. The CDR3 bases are TGTGCCAGCAGCCTCACCGGGACAGCTCATGCAACTAATGAAAAACTGTTTTTT. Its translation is CASSLTGTAHATNEKLFF.